This T cell receptor beta chain was recovered during a study of control samples from healthy donors and cancer patients (dated by TCRdb to the early 2020s). As encoded in the germline V gene, CDR1 is SGHRS while CDR2 is YFSETQ. The CDR3 measures 19 amino acids from cysteine to phenylalanine. Only the CDR3 part of the read is kept: 57 bases, read in frame from the first base. V and J are trimmed by 7 bases and 8 bases, and the gene matches miss 19 bases of the junction. As regards this clone: What this receptor recognizes is not known. The record has no base qualities; no much larger clone is one base away.

The protocol used for the library was the immunoSEQ multiplex PCR assay. Imported from immuneACCESS, the table was reduced by TCRdb to in-frame sequences with V and J called. These copies leave out some clones; in studies compared against another copy, an unresolved V gene accounts for under half, and the cause of the remainder is not known. The sample table holds about 81,000 clones, of which approximately 94% were seen once. The top ten clonotypes cover 4.8% of the sample. Sequencing used blood. The clonotype originates from a woman aged 18 to 35 in good health. The rearranged segments are TRBV5-1 and TRBJ2-1, and TRBD2 aligns with 15 junction nucleotides. The CDR3 loop reads CASGGLPGLAGGPGDEQFF. The DNA is TGCGCCAGCGGGGGACTCCCAGGACTAGCGGGAGGGCCTGGCGATGAGCAGTTCTTC.